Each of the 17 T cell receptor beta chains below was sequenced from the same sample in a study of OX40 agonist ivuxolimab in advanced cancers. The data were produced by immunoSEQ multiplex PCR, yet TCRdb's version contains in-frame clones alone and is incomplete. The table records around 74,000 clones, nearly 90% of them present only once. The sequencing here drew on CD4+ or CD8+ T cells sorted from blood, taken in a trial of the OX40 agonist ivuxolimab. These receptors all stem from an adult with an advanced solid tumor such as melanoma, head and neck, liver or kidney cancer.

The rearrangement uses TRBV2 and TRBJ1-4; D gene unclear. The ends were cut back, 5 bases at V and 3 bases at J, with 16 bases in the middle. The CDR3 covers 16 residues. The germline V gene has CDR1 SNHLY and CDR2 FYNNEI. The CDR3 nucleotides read TGTGCCAGCAGTCTACGTCCGGGATCCCCTAATGAAAAACTGTTTTTT. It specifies CASSLRPGSPNEKLFF.

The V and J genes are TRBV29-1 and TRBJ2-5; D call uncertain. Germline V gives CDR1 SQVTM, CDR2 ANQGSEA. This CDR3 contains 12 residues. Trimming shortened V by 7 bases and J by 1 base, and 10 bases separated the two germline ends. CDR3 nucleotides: TGCAGCGCCGCGCCCAGCCAAGAGACCCAGTACTTC. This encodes CSAAPSQETQYF.

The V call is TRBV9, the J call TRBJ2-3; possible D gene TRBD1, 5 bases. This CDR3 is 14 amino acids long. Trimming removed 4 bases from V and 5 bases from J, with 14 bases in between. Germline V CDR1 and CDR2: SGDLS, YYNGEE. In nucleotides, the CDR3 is TGTGCCAGCAGCACCGGCTGGGGCCAAGATACGCAGTATTTT. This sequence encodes CASSTGWGQDTQYF.

This CDR3 reads CASRTVNTEAFF. The CDR3 DNA follows: TGTGCCAGCAGGACAGTGAACACTGAAGCTTTCTTT. The J gene is TRBJ1-1, the V gene TRBV28, with D possibly TRBD1 on 5 matching bases. Trimming took 6 bases from V and 0 from J, leaving 5 bases between them. CDR3 length equals 12 residues. Germline-derived CDR1 and CDR2 are MDHEN and SYDVKM.

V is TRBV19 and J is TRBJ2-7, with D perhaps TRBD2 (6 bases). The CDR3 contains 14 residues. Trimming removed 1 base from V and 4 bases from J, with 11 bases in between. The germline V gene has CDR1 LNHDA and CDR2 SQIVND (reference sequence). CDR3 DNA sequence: TGTGCCAGTAGTATAGTAGGAGGGCTATACGAGCAGTACTTC. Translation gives CASSIVGGLYEQYF. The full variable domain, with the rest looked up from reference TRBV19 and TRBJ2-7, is DGGITQSPKYLFRKEGQNVTLSCEQNLNHDAMYWYRQDPGQGLRLIYYSQIVNDFQKGDIAEGYSVSREKKESFPLTVTSAQKNPTAFYLCASSIVGGLYEQYFGPGTRLTVT.

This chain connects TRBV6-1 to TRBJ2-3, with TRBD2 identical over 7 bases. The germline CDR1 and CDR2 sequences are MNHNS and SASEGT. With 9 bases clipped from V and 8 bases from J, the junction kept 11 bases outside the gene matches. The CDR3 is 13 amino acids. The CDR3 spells CASLAEGRGTQYF. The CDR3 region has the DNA TGTGCCAGTCTTGCCGAGGGGAGGGGTACGCAGTATTTT.

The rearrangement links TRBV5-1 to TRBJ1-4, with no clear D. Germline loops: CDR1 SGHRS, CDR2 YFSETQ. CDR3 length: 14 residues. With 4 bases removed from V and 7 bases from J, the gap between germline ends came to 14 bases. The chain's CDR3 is CASSPGMSGEKLFF. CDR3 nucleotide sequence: TGCGCCAGCAGCCCGGGGATGAGTGGTGAAAAACTGTTTTTT.

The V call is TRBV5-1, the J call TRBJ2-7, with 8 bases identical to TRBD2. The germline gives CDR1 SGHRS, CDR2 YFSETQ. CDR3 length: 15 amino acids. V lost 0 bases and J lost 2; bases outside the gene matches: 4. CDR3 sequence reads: CASSLVTSGTYEQYF. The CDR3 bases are TGCGCCAGCAGCTTGGTCACTAGCGGAACCTACGAGCAGTACTTC.

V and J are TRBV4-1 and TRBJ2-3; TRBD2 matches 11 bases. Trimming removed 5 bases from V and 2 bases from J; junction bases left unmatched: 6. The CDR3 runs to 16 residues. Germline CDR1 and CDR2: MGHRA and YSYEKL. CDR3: CASSKLAGVYTDTQYF. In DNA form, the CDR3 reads TGCGCCAGCAGCAAACTAGCGGGAGTCTACACAGATACGCAGTATTTT.

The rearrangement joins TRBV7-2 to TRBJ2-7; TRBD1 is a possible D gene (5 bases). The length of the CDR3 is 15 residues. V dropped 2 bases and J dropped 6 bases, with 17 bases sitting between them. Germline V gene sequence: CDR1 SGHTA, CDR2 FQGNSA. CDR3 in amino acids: CASSLQPGPQGEQYF. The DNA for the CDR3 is TGTGCCAGCAGCTTACAGCCGGGCCCCCAGGGCGAGCAGTACTTC.

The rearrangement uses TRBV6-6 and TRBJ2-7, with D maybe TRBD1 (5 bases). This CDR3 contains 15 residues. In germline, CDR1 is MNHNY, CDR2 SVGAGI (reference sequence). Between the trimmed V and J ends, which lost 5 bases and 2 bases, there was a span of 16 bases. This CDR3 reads CASSDRLALAYEQYF. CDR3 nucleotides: TGTGCCAGCAGTGACAGACTCGCTTTAGCCTACGAGCAGTACTTC.

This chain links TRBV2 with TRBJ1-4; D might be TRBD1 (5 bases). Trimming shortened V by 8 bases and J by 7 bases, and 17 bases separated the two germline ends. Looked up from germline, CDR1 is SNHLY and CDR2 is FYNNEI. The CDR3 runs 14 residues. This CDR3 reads CASGDSRGSEKLFF. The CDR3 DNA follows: TGTGCCAGCGGAGACAGCCGAGGATCTGAAAAACTGTTTTTT.

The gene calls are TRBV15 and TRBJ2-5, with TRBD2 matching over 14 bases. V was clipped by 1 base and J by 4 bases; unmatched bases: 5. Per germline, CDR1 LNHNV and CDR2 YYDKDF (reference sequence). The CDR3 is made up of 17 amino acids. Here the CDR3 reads CATSRGGTSGSSETQYF. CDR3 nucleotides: TGTGCCACCAGCAGAGGAGGGACTAGCGGGAGTTCAGAGACCCAGTACTTC.

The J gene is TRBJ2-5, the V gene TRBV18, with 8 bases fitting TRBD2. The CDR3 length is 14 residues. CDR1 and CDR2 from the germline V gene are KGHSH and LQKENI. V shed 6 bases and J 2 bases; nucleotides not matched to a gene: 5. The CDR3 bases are TGTGCCAGCTCCCCAACTAGCGGACAAGAGACCCAGTACTTC. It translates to CASSPTSGQETQYF.

CDR3 in amino acids: CAWRPGHSSYEQYF. In nucleotides, the CDR3 is TGTGCCTGGAGACCGGGGCACAGCTCCTACGAGCAGTACTTC. The chain has TRBV30 and TRBJ2-7; perhaps D is TRBD1 or TRBD2 (5 bases each). The CDR3 is 14 residues long. The germline V gene has CDR1 GTSNPN and CDR2 SVGIG (reference sequence). V shed 3 bases and J shed 0 bases, with 12 bases lying between them.

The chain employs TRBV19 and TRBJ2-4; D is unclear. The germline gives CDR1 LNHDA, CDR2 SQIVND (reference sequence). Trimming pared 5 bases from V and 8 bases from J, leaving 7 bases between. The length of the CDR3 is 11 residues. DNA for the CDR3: TGTGCCAGTAGTTCCCGGGACATTCAGTACTTC. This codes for CASSSRDIQYF.

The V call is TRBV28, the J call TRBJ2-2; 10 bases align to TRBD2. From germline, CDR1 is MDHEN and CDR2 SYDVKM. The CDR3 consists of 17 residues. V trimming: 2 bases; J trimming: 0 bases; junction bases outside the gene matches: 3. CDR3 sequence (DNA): TGTGCCAGCAGTTTACTAGCGGGAGCCTCGAACACCGGGGAGCTGTTTTTT. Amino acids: CASSLLAGASNTGELFF.